This T cell receptor (beta chain) was found in a study of blood T cell repertoires in COVID-19. The table came from immunoSEQ multiplex PCR; TCRdb's copy has only in-frame clones and leaves some out. Among 300,000 to 400,000 clones, roughly 85% were seen once, and the ten largest hold about 2%. The specimen was PBMCs or T cells enriched from blood (not recorded which). The clonotype originates from a woman in her twenties or thirties who had been exposed to COVID-19.

The CDR3 loop reads CASGDNTGNQPQHF. CDR3 DNA: TGTGCCAGCGGGGACAACACAGGCAATCAGCCCCAGCATTTT. The chain combines TRBV27 with TRBJ1-5, with a tentative D call TRBD1 (6 bases). V gave up 8 bases and J gave up 2 bases, with 13 bases separating them. The CDR3 extends over 14 amino acids. Germline loops: CDR1 MNHEY, CDR2 SMNVEV (reference sequence).